These 28 T cell receptor beta chains share one sample of origin, sequenced in a study of cytomegalovirus exposure and HLA in healthy donors. With 60 Vbeta and 13 Jbeta primers, the PCR was carried out. Sequencing used immunoSEQ multiplex PCR; TCRdb keeps in-frame clones, though not all of them. The sample lists about 160,000 clones, just over 75% occurring once. Sequences were obtained from PBMCs. Receptors originate from a man in his forties in good health and CMV-seronegative.

The chain has TRBV9 and TRBJ2-5; 8 bases map to TRBD2. Trimming at V came to 3 bases and at J to 5 bases, leaving 6 bases not matched to a gene. This CDR3 spans 14 amino acids. The germline gives CDR1 SGDLS, CDR2 YYNGEE. The CDR3 protein is CASSAGLVGETQYF. CDR3 coding DNA: TGTGCCAGCAGCGCGGGACTAGTAGGTGAGACCCAGTACTTC.

This clone was detected a few times. This rearrangement joins TRBV5-4 to TRBJ2-1; 7 nucleotides align to TRBD1. J was trimmed by 3 bases and V by 4 bases; bases with no gene match: 4. The V gene's germline CDR1 is SGHNT and CDR2 YYREEE (reference sequence). This CDR3 has 14 residues. CDR3 in DNA: TGTGCCAGCAGCGACCGGGACAGCTACAATGAGCAGTTCTTC. Encoded protein: CASSDRDSYNEQFF.

The rearrangement joins TRBV28 to TRBJ2-7, with a weak D call TRBD1 (5 bases). The ends were cut back, 2 bases at V and 5 bases at J, with 10 bases in the middle. Germline lookup yields CDR1 MDHEN and CDR2 SYDVKM. The CDR3 totals 13 residues. DNA of the CDR3: TGTGCCAGCAGTTTAGGTGGGGCGGACGAGCAGTACTTC. This gives the protein CASSLGGADEQYF.

This clone was seen a few times. The chain has TRBV21-1 and TRBJ2-7; the table's D call, TRBD1, has no DNA check behind it. TRBV21-1 represents a pseudogene. The CDR3 is made up of 17 amino acids. The CDR3 sequence: CASSKGFETGGPYEQYF. In DNA, the CDR3 is TGTGCCAGCAGCAAAGGATTTGAGACAGGGGGCCCCTACGAGCAGTACTTC.

The rearrangement links TRBV5-4 to TRBJ2-4; the D gene is possibly TRBD2 (6 bases). With 0 bases removed from V and 7 bases from J, the gap between germline ends came to 17 bases. There are 16 residues in the CDR3. The germline V gene encodes CDR1 SGHNT and CDR2 YYREEE (reference sequence). The CDR3 here is CASSLGEDPSANIQYF. DNA for the CDR3: TGTGCCAGCAGCTTGGGGGAAGACCCTAGCGCCAACATTCAGTACTTC. The full variable domain, its missing parts supplied by reference TRBV5-4 and TRBJ2-4, is ETGVTQSPTHLIKTRGQQVTLRCSSQSGHNTVSWYQQALGQGPQFIFQYYREEENGRGNFPPRFSGLQFPNYSSELNVNALELDDSALYLCASSLGEDPSANIQYFGAGTRLSVL.

The chain joins TRBV2 to TRBJ2-5, with unresolved D. V lost 3 bases, J lost 4 bases, and 3 bases lay in between. The CDR3 covers 11 residues. The V gene's germline CDR1 is SNHLY and CDR2 FYNNEI. The DNA of the CDR3 is TGTGCCAGCAGTGACGGAGAGACCCAGTACTTC. Translating it yields CASSDGETQYF.

This clone was recorded a few times. The CDR3 loop is CASSQEGGRQRESDTQYF. Written as DNA, the CDR3 is TGCGCCAGCAGCCAAGAGGGTGGTAGACAGCGGGAGTCAGATACGCAGTATTTT. This sequence joins TRBV4-1 and TRBJ2-3; 8 bases map to TRBD2. Germline trimming cut 0 bases from V and 4 bases from J; bases unmatched to any gene: 12. This CDR3 spans 18 amino acids. The germline gives CDR1 MGHRA, CDR2 YSYEKL.

The count of this clone is one. CDR3 region: CASSLGGGRAGTGELFF. The CDR3 nucleotides read TGTGCCAGCAGCTTAGGCGGGGGAAGGGCGGGAACCGGGGAGCTGTTTTTT. This chain uses TRBV11-2 with TRBJ2-2; 7 bases line up with TRBD2. Per germline, CDR1 SGHAT and CDR2 FQNNGV. The V segment lost 1 base and the J segment 5 bases; nucleotides outside the gene matches: 10. The CDR3 runs 17 residues.

The chain recombines TRBV28 with TRBJ1-2; D gene ambiguous. The germline V and J ends were trimmed by 3 bases and 5 bases, with 7 bases remaining between them. The CDR3 runs to 12 residues. CDR1 MDHEN and CDR2 SYDVKM come from the germline V gene. Written as DNA, the CDR3 is TGTGCCAGCAGTTTGGCTGCTTATGGCTACACCTTC. Amino acids: CASSLAAYGYTF.

The V gene is TRBV28, the J gene TRBJ1-1; TRBD1 matches 8 bases. V lost 3 bases and J lost 5; bases outside the gene matches: 14. Per the germline V gene, CDR1 is MDHEN and CDR2 is SYDVKM. The CDR3 sequence is 17 residues long. The DNA of the CDR3 is TGTGCCAGCAGTTTCCAGGGGGCGACTTCCTTTACGACTGAAGCTTTCTTT. This sequence encodes CASSFQGATSFTTEAFF.

The chain joins TRBV10-3 to TRBJ1-6; 11 bases are a match to TRBD1. J was trimmed by 10 bases and V by 5 bases; bases with no gene match: 4. The CDR3 totals 14 residues. Germline V lookup: CDR1 ENHRY, CDR2 SYGVKD. The CDR3 sequence: CAISSDRGLSPLHF. Here the CDR3 DNA reads TGTGCCATCAGTTCGGACAGGGGGCTCTCACCCCTCCACTTT.

V gene TRBV5-1 combines with J gene TRBJ2-1; the match to TRBD2 covers 7 bases. The length of the CDR3 is 15 residues. V was pared by 4 bases and J by 5 bases, with 9 bases of the junction left unmatched. Germline CDR1 and CDR2: SGHRS and YFSETQ. DNA of the CDR3: TGCGCCAGCAGCCTAGTGGGAGGGCCAAACAATGAGCAGTTCTTC. The encoded protein is CASSLVGGPNNEQFF. Filled out from reference TRBV5-1 and TRBJ2-1, the complete variable domain reads KAGVTQTPRYLIKTRGQQVTLSCSPISGHRSVSWYQQTPGQGLQFLFEYFSETQRNKGNFPGRFSGRQFSNSRSEMNVSTLELGDSALYLCASSLVGGPNNEQFFGPGTRLTVL.

The chain combines TRBV5-4 with TRBJ2-7, with 7 bases aligning to TRBD2. J was trimmed by 0 bases and V by 2 bases; bases with no gene match: 5. The CDR3 covers 15 residues. The germline V gene has CDR1 SGHNT and CDR2 YYREEE (reference sequence). CDR3 sequence: CASSLGAGASYEQYF. The CDR3 nucleotides are TGTGCCAGCAGCTTAGGCGCGGGAGCCTCCTACGAGCAGTACTTC.

The rearrangement uses TRBV11-2 and TRBJ2-4; a possible D gene is TRBD1 (7 bases). V dropped 4 bases and J dropped 7 bases, with 14 bases sitting between them. The CDR3 totals 14 residues. CDR1 is SGHAT, CDR2 FQNNGV, per germline. This CDR3 is CASSSQGRRNIQYF. The CDR3 nucleotides read TGTGCCAGCAGCTCACAGGGGAGGAGGAACATTCAGTACTTC.

This clone was counted only a few times. The J gene is TRBJ2-1, the V gene TRBV5-5; 7 bases fit TRBD2. With 4 bases clipped from V and 13 bases from J, the junction kept 14 bases outside the gene matches. From germline, CDR1 is SGHKS and CDR2 YYEKEE (reference sequence). This CDR3 is built from 14 residues. The CDR3 here is CASSPGLESKHQFF. In DNA, the CDR3 is TGTGCCAGCAGCCCCGGACTAGAGTCTAAACATCAGTTCTTC.

The table lists this clone with a few counts. The chain has TRBV4-1 and TRBJ2-2, with 10 positions matching TRBD2. The CDR3 contains 16 residues. J gave up 2 bases and V 3 bases, and 3 bases lay outside the gene matches. Germline V CDR1 and CDR2: MGHRA, YSYEKL. Here the CDR3 reads CASSQGLASNTGELFF. The CDR3 DNA reads TGCGCCAGCAGCCAGGGACTAGCGAGTAACACCGGGGAGCTGTTTTTT.

About this clone: One end of the junction varies from germline; a read error may be responsible. V gene TRBV27 combines with J gene TRBJ2-4, with D tentatively TRBD2 (6 bases). The CDR3 consists of 15 residues. Looked up from germline, CDR1 is MNHEY and CDR2 is SMNVEV (reference sequence). The DNA of the CDR3 is TGTGCCAGCAGTTTGGCGGGATCAGCCAAAAACAGTCAGTACTTC. Protein: CASSLAGSAKNSQYF.

The rearrangement joins TRBV19 to TRBJ2-1, with 7 positions matching TRBD2. With 2 bases clipped from V and 4 bases from J, the junction kept 8 bases outside the gene matches. This CDR3 contains 16 residues. Germline CDR1 reads LNHDA; CDR2 reads SQIVND (reference sequence). The CDR3 loop reads CASSIRLRENYNEQFF. CDR3 coding DNA: TGTGCCAGTAGTATACGTTTGCGGGAGAATTACAATGAGCAGTTCTTC.

This clone was found a few times. The rearrangement joins TRBV11-2 to TRBJ2-3, with 7 nucleotides matching TRBD2. Looked up from germline, CDR1 is SGHAT and CDR2 is FQNNGV. V lost 1 base and J lost 4; bases outside the gene matches: 17. CDR3 length equals 19 residues. CDR3 bases: TGTGCCAGCAGCTTAGCCCCCGCCCTGAGGCGGGAGTACCCAGATACGCAGTATTTT. This translates into CASSLAPALRREYPDTQYF.

This chain connects TRBV19 to TRBJ2-3; TRBD2 aligns across 8 bases. Germline V gene lookup returns CDR1 LNHDA and CDR2 SQIVND (reference sequence). CDR3 length: 16 residues. J lost 1 base, V lost 5 bases, and 8 bases had no gene match. The CDR3 DNA is TGTGCCAGTAGTGCCCCGACTAGCGCGCGCACAGATACGCAGTATTTT. Translation gives CASSAPTSARTDTQYF.

V and J are TRBV28 and TRBJ1-4; D is ambiguous. There are 15 residues in the CDR3. Trimming removed 6 bases from V and 5 bases from J, with 16 bases in between. Germline V gives CDR1 MDHEN, CDR2 SYDVKM. This chain's CDR3 is CASSSSGSPNEKLFF. The CDR3 region has the DNA TGTGCCAGCAGCTCTTCCGGTAGCCCCAATGAAAAACTGTTTTTT.

This sequence joins TRBV2 and TRBJ2-7; D might be TRBD1 (6 bases). Trimming removed 8 bases from V and 2 bases from J, with 7 bases in between. Germline CDR1 reads SNHLY; CDR2 reads FYNNEI. CDR3 size: 11 residues. CDR3 protein: CASGGPYEQYF. CDR3 nucleotides: TGTGCCAGCGGGGGCCCCTACGAGCAGTACTTC.

V is TRBV2 and J is TRBJ2-7; the D is unclear. In germline, CDR1 is SNHLY, CDR2 FYNNEI. The CDR3 length is 13 residues. V lost 2 bases and J 3 bases, leaving 8 bases between the germline ends. CDR3 in DNA: TGTGCCAGCAGTGAACAGGAACTCTACGAGCAGTACTTC. Encoded protein: CASSEQELYEQYF.

This clone was seen just once. V and J are TRBV10-3 and TRBJ1-1; 7 nucleotides line up with TRBD1. Germline V CDR1 and CDR2: ENHRY, SYGVKD. CDR3 length: 13 amino acids. V trimming: 7 bases; J trimming: 0 bases; junction bases outside the gene matches: 2. The CDR3 DNA sequence: TGTGCCATCAAGGGACAGATGAACACTGAAGCTTTCTTT. Translated, it gives CAIKGQMNTEAFF.

The chain combines TRBV18 with TRBJ2-3; TRBD2 agrees at 12 bases. This CDR3 has 17 amino acids. Germline lookup yields CDR1 KGHSH and CDR2 LQKENI. With V trimmed by 0 bases and J by 4 bases, 5 bases remained unmatched. The CDR3 DNA reads TGTGCCAGCTCACCACCGACGGCTAGCGGGAGGGCAGATACGCAGTATTTT. Its protein product is CASSPPTASGRADTQYF.

The chain is built from TRBV27 and TRBJ1-5, with D maybe TRBD1 (5 bases). Trimming took 4 bases from V and 2 from J, leaving 9 bases between them. Germline V gives CDR1 MNHEY, CDR2 SMNVEV (reference sequence). The CDR3 has 14 amino acids. CDR3 amino acids: CASSWGVGNQPQHF. DNA of the CDR3: TGTGCCAGCAGTTGGGGGGTTGGCAATCAGCCCCAGCATTTT.

This clone was seen more than once but under ten times. The chain employs TRBV27 and TRBJ1-1; unclear D gene. The CDR3 extends over 16 amino acids. V was cut by 5 bases and J by 0 bases, with 16 bases left in between. The germline V gene has CDR1 MNHEY and CDR2 SMNVEV (reference sequence). The CDR3, as DNA: TGTGCCAGCAGTCCGCATGACACGAACATGAACACTGAAGCTTTCTTT. Its protein product is CASSPHDTNMNTEAFF.

This chain connects TRBV5-4 to TRBJ1-1; 8 bases align to TRBD1. Germline CDR1 is SGHNT and CDR2 is YYREEE (reference sequence). The CDR3 contains 14 residues. The ends lost 3 bases at V and 4 bases at J; junction bases unmatched: 5. The CDR3 region is CASSSRQGPTEAFF. CDR3 DNA: TGTGCCAGCAGCTCGAGACAGGGGCCCACTGAAGCTTTCTTT.